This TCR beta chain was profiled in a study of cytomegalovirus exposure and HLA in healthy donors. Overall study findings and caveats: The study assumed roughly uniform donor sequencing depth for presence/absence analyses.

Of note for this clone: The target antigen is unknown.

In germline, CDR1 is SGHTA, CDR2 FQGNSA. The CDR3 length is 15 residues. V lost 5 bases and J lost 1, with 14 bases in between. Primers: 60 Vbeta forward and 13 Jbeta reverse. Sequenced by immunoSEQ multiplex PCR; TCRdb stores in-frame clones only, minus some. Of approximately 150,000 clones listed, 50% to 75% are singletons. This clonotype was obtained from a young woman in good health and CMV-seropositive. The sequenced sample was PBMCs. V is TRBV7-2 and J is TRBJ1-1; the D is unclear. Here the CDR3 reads CASSPHRIKNTEAFF. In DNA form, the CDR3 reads TGTGCCAGCAGCCCTCATAGAATTAAGAACACTGAAGCTTTCTTT.